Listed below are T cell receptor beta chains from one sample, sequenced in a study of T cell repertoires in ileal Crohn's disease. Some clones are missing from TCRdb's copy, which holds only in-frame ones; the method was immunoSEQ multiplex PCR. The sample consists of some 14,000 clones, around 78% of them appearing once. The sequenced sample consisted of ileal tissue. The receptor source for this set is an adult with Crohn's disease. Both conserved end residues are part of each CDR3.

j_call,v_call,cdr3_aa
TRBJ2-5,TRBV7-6,CASSLGSGTRETQYF
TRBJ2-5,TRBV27,CASSLNAGLAETQYF
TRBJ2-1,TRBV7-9,CASSLLSGGSYNEQFF
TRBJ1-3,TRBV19,CASRARTDSGNTIYF
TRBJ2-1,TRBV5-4,CASSSSGGTRYNEQFF
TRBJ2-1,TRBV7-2,CASSLDGGSSYNEQFF
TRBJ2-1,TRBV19,CASSTQGLWTSHPQNEQFF
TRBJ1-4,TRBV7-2,CASSSVPRGNEKLFF
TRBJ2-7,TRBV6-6,CASVPPGTSGSGEQYF
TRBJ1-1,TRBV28,CATLASGRTEAFF
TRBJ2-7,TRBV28,CASSLGQGYEQYF
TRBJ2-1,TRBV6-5,CASSYTSGGLNEQFF
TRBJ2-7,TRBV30,CAIDRGLFYEQYF
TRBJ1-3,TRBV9,CASSGGTGGRNTIYF
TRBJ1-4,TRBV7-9,CASSRGDAHNEKLFF
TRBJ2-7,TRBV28,CASSIAGGGRGWEQYF
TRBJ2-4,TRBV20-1,CSFSGGAGLYF
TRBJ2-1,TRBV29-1,CSVPGPIYNEQFF
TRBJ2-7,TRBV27,CASRAGLPYEQYF
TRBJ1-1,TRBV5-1,CASSLPGTTEAFF
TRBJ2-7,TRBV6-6,CATRPGASYEQYF
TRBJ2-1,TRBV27,CASSTNREQFF
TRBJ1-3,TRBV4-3,CASSQERGSSGNTIYF
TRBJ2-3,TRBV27,CASALGDTQYF
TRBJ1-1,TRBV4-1,CASSQLRRDEAFF
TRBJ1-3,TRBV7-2,CASSLYDRNTIYF
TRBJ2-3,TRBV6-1,CASRVAGGTDTQYF
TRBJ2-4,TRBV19,CASSIWGTKNIQYF
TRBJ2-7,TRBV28,CASSADIREQYF
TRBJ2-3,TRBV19,CASRQRGLTDTQYF
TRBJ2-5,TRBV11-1,CASSRGQNQETQYF